This T cell receptor (beta chain) was sequenced during a study of patients and donors after allogeneic stem cell transplantation. This clonotype was seen just once. MiXCR was run by TCRdb on the RT-PCR reads, yielding one entry per CDR3 protein. The sample consists of about 88,000 distinct CDR3 sequences, under 50% of them appearing once. Germline V gene sequence: CDR1 MNHEY, CDR2 SVGAGI. The CDR3 extends over 14 amino acids. V shed 5 bases, J shed 2 bases, and the junction held 4 bases outside the gene matches. The receptor comes from a human donor who was either an allogeneic HSCT recipient or a stem cell or donor lymphocyte infusion donor (not recorded which). It is not recorded whose cells these are; they may come from a transplant donor. The rearrangement joins TRBV6-5 to TRBJ2-7, with 9 bases fitting TRBD1. The specimen was blood, either unsorted or a sorted T cell fraction (not recorded which). CDR3 DNA sequence: TGTGCCAGCAGTCTGGGACAGGGAGCCTACGAGCAGTACTTC. Residues: CASSLGQGAYEQYF.